The rows below give T cell receptor beta chains drawn from one sample of a study of blood T cell repertoires in COVID-19. Some clones are missing from TCRdb's copy, which holds only in-frame ones; the method was immunoSEQ multiplex PCR. Here the sample spans 100,000 or so clones, over 75% being singletons. The sample was peripheral blood. The receptors derive from a human donor in a cohort sampled during active COVID-19. The CDR3 runs from the conserved cysteine through the conserved F or W. D genes are given only for firm matches. Only some rows state a clone size, as once, few, many or a class for expanded clones.

cdr3_nt cdr3_aa clone_size d_call j_call v_call
TGTGCCAGCTCACCCGACAGGGACTGGCCCCAGCATTTT CASSPDRDWPQHF once TRBD1 TRBJ1-5 TRBV18
TGTGCCAGCAGTCTTCGCGACAGGGTTGGAAATGAGCAGTTCTTC CASSLRDRVGNEQFF . TRBD1 TRBJ2-1 TRBV6-5
TGTGCCAGCCTGCGGGCGGCCTCTGGGGCCAACGTCCTGACTTTC CASLRAASGANVLTF . . TRBJ2-6 TRBV2
TGTGCCAGCAGTGGACCCGGGACAGGGGGCGACACCGGGGAGCTGTTTTTT CASSGPGTGGDTGELFF . TRBD1 TRBJ2-2 TRBV6-2/TRBV6-3
TGTGCCAGCATTTCGGGAGTGCCCCCAAAGTACTTC CASISGVPPKYF . . TRBJ2-7 TRBV28
TGTGCCAACGACCCGGGGAGGGGCCACGCCGGGGGGCAGCCCCAGCATTTT CANDPGRGHAGGQPQHF . . TRBJ1-5 TRBV6-4
TGTGCCAGCAGCCAAGCCGGGGTAGGGTACACCTTC CASSQAGVGYTF . . TRBJ1-2 TRBV14
TGTGCCAGCAGTCCGTTCACCACAAGATATACTAGAAGGGGCTACACCTTC CASSPFTTRYTRRGYTF . . TRBJ1-2 TRBV6-6
TGTGCCATCAGTGAGTTGAACAGGGGACGGGAGACCCAGTACTTC CAISELNRGRETQYF . TRBD1 TRBJ2-5 TRBV10-3
TGTGCCAGCAGCCAAGGACAGGGAGTGGCGTGGGACTTC CASSQGQGVAWDF . TRBD1 TRBJ2-5 TRBV4-2
TGTGCCAGCAGTTTGGGGGCGGAGACCCAGTACTTC CASSLGAETQYF . . TRBJ2-5 TRBV12-3/TRBV12-4
TGTGCCAGCAAAGCGGCTTGGGAGTCACCCCTCCACTTT CASKAAWESPLHF . . TRBJ1-6 TRBV2
TGTGCCAGCAGTGCCCAGGGGAAGGGTACCTACAATGAGCAGTTCTTC CASSAQGKGTYNEQFF . . TRBJ2-1 TRBV27
TGTGCCAGCAGCACACAGGGGGCCGGGAGTGGAAAACTGTTTTTT CASSTQGAGSGKLFF . TRBD1 TRBJ1-4 TRBV11-2
TGCGCAACCCGGACAGGGGGAGAGACCCAGTACTTC CATRTGGETQYF . TRBD1 TRBJ2-5 TRBV19
TGTGCCAGCAGCCAAGGTGCTTTTGGGACAGGGTTAGATGAGCAGTTCTTC CASSQGAFGTGLDEQFF . TRBD1 TRBJ2-1 TRBV3-1/TRBV3-2
TGTGCCAGCAGCTTGGGCCCTTTTGGGGAGCAGTTCTTC CASSLGPFGEQFF . . TRBJ2-1 TRBV11-3
TGTGCCAGCAGACCCAGGGTCGGGAGGCAGTACTTC CASRPRVGRQYF . . TRBJ2-7 TRBV6-5
TGTGCCAGCAGCTTGAGTGGCAGATTCAGCACAGATACGCAGTATTTT CASSLSGRFSTDTQYF . . TRBJ2-3 TRBV5-8
TGCAGCGTACCGGGACAGGGGCTAGATACGCAGTATTTT CSVPGQGLDTQYF . TRBD1 TRBJ2-3 TRBV29-1
TGTGCCAGCAGCCAGAAACTCCTAGCGGGTAGCTCCTACGAGCAGTACTTC CASSQKLLAGSSYEQYF once TRBD2 TRBJ2-7 TRBV14
TGTGCCAGCAGCCGACAGGGGTCTAATGAAAAACTGTTTTTT CASSRQGSNEKLFF once TRBD1 TRBJ1-4 TRBV7-9
TGTGCCAGCAGCGTGAGCATGGGACTAGCGGGAGGCCATTTAGCCCCGCTCACAGATACGCAGTATTTT CASSVSMGLAGGHLAPLTDTQYF . TRBD2 TRBJ2-3 TRBV9
TGTGCCAGCAGTAGGGGTCCTAGTTACTACGAGCAGTACTTC CASSRGPSYYEQYF . . TRBJ2-7 TRBV6-5
TGTGCCAGTAGCCAACAGGGGGCTGAGACTGAAGCTTTCTTT CASSQQGAETEAFF . TRBD1 TRBJ1-1 TRBV19
TGTGCCAGCAGTTTATCGCAGGCGTACTCCCCTAATCAGCCCCAGCATTTT CASSLSQAYSPNQPQHF once . TRBJ1-5 TRBV27
TGTGCCAGCCAACAGCGGGAGGGAACCGGGGAGCTGTTTTTT CASQQREGTGELFF . TRBD2 TRBJ2-2 TRBV3-1/TRBV3-2
TGTGCCAGTAGCAGGGGACAGGGCTCGTTCACCGGGGAGCTGTTTTTT CASSRGQGSFTGELFF . TRBD1 TRBJ2-2 TRBV19
TGTGCCAGCAGCTTAGCCGCCAGGGGTGGTGAGCAGTTCTTC CASSLAARGGEQFF . . TRBJ2-1 TRBV11-2
TGTGCCAGCTCACCACAACAGCCAACTAATGAAAAACTGTTTTTT CASSPQQPTNEKLFF . . TRBJ1-4 TRBV18
TGTGCCAGCAGTTCCCGGACAGGGGCCTACGAGCAGTACTTC CASSSRTGAYEQYF . TRBD1 TRBJ2-7 TRBV27
TGTGCCAGCTCACCACAGACTAGCGGGATCAGCACAGATACGCAGTATTTT CASSPQTSGISTDTQYF . TRBD2 TRBJ2-3 TRBV18
TGTGCTAGCAGCCCCACCGCGACTAGCCTGGTAGATACGCAGTATTTT CASSPTATSLVDTQYF . TRBD2 TRBJ2-3 TRBV7-7
TGCGCCAGCAGCCAAGACAATTCGGCAGGATCTGGCTACACCTTC CASSQDNSAGSGYTF . . TRBJ1-2 TRBV4-3
TGTGCCAGCAGTTCCCGGGACAGTGTCAATCAGCCCCAGCATTTT CASSSRDSVNQPQHF . TRBD1 TRBJ1-5 TRBV5-8
TGTGCCAGCAGCTTAGCCGCGCGGGGGATGGACACCGGGGAGCTGTTTTTT CASSLAARGMDTGELFF . TRBD2 TRBJ2-2 TRBV7-9
TGCAGCGTTAAGAGACAGGGTAACTCCTACGAGCAGTACTTC CSVKRQGNSYEQYF once TRBD1 TRBJ2-7 TRBV29-1
TGTGCCAGCAGCCCTAGCGGGAGGGTCTACGAGCAGTACTTC CASSPSGRVYEQYF . TRBD2 TRBJ2-7 TRBV9
TGTGCCAGCAGCTTGTGGACTAGCGGACAAGAGACCCAGTACTTC CASSLWTSGQETQYF . TRBD2 TRBJ2-5 TRBV13
TGTGCCAGCAGCTTACTCCGGACAGGCGCCGAAGCTTTCTTT CASSLLRTGAEAFF . TRBD1 TRBJ1-1 TRBV11-2
TGTGCCAGCAGCGGGACTTCCTCCTACAATGAGCAGTTCTTC CASSGTSSYNEQFF . . TRBJ2-1 TRBV5-5
TGCAGCGTTCAAGCAGGTCAGGACACTGAAGCTTTCTTT CSVQAGQDTEAFF . . TRBJ1-1 TRBV29-1
TGTGCCAGCAGCCCCAAGGGACATTCCAATGGCTACACCTTC CASSPKGHSNGYTF . . TRBJ1-2 TRBV7-9
TGTGCCAGCAGTATAGCGGGAGGGCCGTTCCATGAGCAGTTCTTC CASSIAGGPFHEQFF . TRBD2 TRBJ2-1 TRBV28
TGTGCCAGCAGTTACTACGGGGGGAGCACTGAAGCTTTCTTT CASSYYGGSTEAFF once . TRBJ1-1 TRBV6-2/TRBV6-3
TGTGCCAGCAGACAGGGTTTTAGAGATGAAAAACTGTTTTTT CASRQGFRDEKLFF . . TRBJ1-4 TRBV6-5
TGTGCCAGCCAGGGGGGTAGATATAGCAATCAGCCCCAGCATTTT CASQGGRYSNQPQHF . TRBD1 TRBJ1-5 TRBV2
TGCGCCAGCAGCCAAGATAGTGGGGTTGTTGCGGGAAAACTGTTTTTT CASSQDSGVVAGKLFF . . TRBJ1-4 TRBV4-1
TGTGCCAGCTCACCATACAGGGGAAACGAGCAGTACTTC CASSPYRGNEQYF . TRBD1 TRBJ2-7 TRBV18
TGTGCCAGCAGTCTACAGGGGACCCAGTACTTC CASSLQGTQYF once . TRBJ2-5 TRBV2
TGTGCAAGTCGCTTAGATGAAGAGCCGCCCAAGCCCCAGCATTTT CASRLDEEPPKPQHF . . TRBJ1-5 TRBV12-2
TGCGCCAGTACCCCCCGGGACAGATCCTACGAGCAGTACTTC CASTPRDRSYEQYF once TRBD1 TRBJ2-7 TRBV5-1